This T cell receptor beta chain was retrieved from a study of blood T cell repertoires in COVID-19. Turning to the study itself: PBMCs, B-cell-depleted T cells, or T cells provided the cDNA or gDNA that made up the material.

Cohorts were based on clinical histories the participants reported. Two negative PCRs, clearance, or symptom resolution had been documented for recovered Cohort 3 donors. Profiling relied on immunoSEQ multiplex PCR, and the TCRdb table lists in-frame clones only, not all of them. Among over 200,000 clones, 70% to 90% were seen once, and the ten largest hold less than 14%. From germline, CDR1 is SSHAT and CDR2 FNYEAQ (reference sequence). This CDR3 region has 15 residues. As to this clone: One junction end does not reproduce the germline sequence, and a read error may be involved.

The sample was PBMCs or T cells enriched from blood (not recorded which). This clonotype originated in a young man who had recovered from COVID-19. The chain has TRBV7-7 and TRBJ2-5; the match to TRBD2 covers 7 bases. The CDR3 DNA sequence: TGTGCTAGCAGCTTAATGGGAGGGGATCAAGAGACCCAGTACTTC. Its protein is CASSLMGGDQETQYF.